Sequencing of this T cell receptor (beta chain) was carried out in a study of blood T cell repertoires in COVID-19. In the study overall: Both acute and convalescent COVID-19 samples were obtained from the United States, Italy and Spain. In each case, the material was cDNA or gDNA derived from T cells, B-cell-depleted T cells, or PBMCs.

Per the original methods: Counts of nucleated cells, estimated from reference gene primer amplification, were obtained. Some clones are missing from TCRdb's copy, which holds only in-frame ones; the method was immunoSEQ multiplex PCR. V and J calls and clone size are given by that table; D and trimming were obtained from the DNA. The table lists about 150,000 clones, approximately 79% of them singletons. Germline V CDR1 and CDR2: MNHEY, SVGAGI. This CDR3 comprises 15 residues. With 6 bases clipped from V and 2 bases from J, the junction kept 9 bases outside the gene matches. The origin of this receptor is a man in his forties or fifties with active or convalescent COVID-19. The sequenced material came from peripheral blood. V gene TRBV6-5 combines with J gene TRBJ2-7; TRBD2 agrees at 8 bases. The CDR3 sequence is CASRSGSWGTYEQYF. CDR3 DNA: TGTGCCAGCAGAAGCGGGAGCTGGGGGACCTACGAGCAGTACTTC.